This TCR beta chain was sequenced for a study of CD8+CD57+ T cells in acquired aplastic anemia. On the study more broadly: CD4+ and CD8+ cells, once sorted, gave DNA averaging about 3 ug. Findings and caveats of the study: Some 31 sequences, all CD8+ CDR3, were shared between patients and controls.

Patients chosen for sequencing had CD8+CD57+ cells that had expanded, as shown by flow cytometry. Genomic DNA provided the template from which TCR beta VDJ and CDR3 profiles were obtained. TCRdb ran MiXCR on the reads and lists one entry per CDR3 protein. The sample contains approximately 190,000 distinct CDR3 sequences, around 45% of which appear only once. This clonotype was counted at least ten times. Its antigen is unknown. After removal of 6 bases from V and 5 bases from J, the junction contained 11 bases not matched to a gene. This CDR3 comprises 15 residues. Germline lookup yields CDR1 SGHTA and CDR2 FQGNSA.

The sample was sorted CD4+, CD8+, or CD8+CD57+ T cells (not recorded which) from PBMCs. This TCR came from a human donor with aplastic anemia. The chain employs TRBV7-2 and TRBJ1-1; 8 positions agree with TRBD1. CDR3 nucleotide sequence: TGTGCCAGCAGGACGACAGGGGTTAGGATGACTGAAGCTTTCTTT. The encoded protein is CASRTTGVRMTEAFF. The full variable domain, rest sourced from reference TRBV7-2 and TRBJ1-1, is GAGVSQSPSNKVTEKGKDVELRCDPISGHTALYWYRQSLGQGLEFLIYFQGNSAPDKSGLPSDRFSAERTGGSVSTLTIQRTQQEDSAVYLCASRTTGVRMTEAFFGQGTRLTVV.